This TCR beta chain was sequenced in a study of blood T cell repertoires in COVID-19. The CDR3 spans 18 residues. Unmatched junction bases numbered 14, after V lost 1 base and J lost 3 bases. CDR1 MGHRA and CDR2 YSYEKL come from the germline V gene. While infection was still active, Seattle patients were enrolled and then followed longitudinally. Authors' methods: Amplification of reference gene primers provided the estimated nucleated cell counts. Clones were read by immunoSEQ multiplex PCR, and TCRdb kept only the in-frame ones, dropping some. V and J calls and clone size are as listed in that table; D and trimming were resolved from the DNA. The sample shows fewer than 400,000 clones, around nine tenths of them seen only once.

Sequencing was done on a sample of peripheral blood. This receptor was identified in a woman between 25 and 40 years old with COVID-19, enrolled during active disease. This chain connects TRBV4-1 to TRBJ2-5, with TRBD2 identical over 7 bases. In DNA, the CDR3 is TGCGCCAGCAGCCAAGGACATCTTCAGCGGGGTATTGAAGAGACCCAGTACTTC. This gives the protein CASSQGHLQRGIEETQYF.